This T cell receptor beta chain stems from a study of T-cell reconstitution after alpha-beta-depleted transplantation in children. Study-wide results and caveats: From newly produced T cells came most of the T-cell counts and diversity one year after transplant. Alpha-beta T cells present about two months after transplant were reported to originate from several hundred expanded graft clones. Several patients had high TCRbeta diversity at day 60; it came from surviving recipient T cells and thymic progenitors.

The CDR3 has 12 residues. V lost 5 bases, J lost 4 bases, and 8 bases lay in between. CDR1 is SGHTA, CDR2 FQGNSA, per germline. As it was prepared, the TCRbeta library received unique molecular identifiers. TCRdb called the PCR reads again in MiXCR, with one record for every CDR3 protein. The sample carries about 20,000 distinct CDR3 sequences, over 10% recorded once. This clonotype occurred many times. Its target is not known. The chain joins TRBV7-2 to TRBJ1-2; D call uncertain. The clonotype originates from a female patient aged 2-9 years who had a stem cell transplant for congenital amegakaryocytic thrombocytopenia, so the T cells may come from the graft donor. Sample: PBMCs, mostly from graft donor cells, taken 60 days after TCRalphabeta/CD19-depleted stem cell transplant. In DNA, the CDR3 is TGTGCCAGCAGCCCCGGAAGCTATGGCTACACCTTC. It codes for CASSPGSYGYTF. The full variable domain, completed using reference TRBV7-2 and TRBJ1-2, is GAGVSQSPSNKVTEKGKDVELRCDPISGHTALYWYRQSLGQGLEFLIYFQGNSAPDKSGLPSDRFSAERTGGSVSTLTIQRTQQEDSAVYLCASSPGSYGYTFGSGTRLTVV.